A single sample is the source of the 28 T cell receptor beta chains below, sequenced in a study of T-cell memory formation after mild COVID-19. TCRdb reprocessed the 5' RACE reads with MiXCR, giving one entry per CDR3 protein. This table holds 500,000 to 550,000 distinct CDR3 sequences, roughly 22% found once. The sample was PBMCs or a T cell subset sorted from them (not recorded which). The receptor source for this set is an adult woman who had mild COVID-19 (a few samples of this study predate the infection). Cell type and time point are not known.

This clonotype occurred a few times. This sequence joins TRBV9 and TRBJ2-5, with TRBD2 identical over 15 bases. Germline CDR1 is SGDLS and CDR2 is YYNGEE. CDR3 length: 19 residues. V lost 0 bases, J lost 2 bases, and 8 bases stayed unmatched. For the CDR3, the DNA is TGTGCCAGCAGCGTAGCTACAGGGACTAGCGGGGGGACTCAAGAGACCCAGTACTTC. Its protein is CASSVATGTSGGTQETQYF.

The chain is built from TRBV12-3 or TRBV12-4 and TRBJ2-5; D is unclear. The length of the CDR3 is 12 residues. V was shortened by 5 bases and J by 6 bases, with 10 bases between the two germline ends. This CDR3 reads CASSEQRKTQYF. The CDR3 DNA sequence: TGTGCCAGCAGTGAGCAAAGAAAGACCCAGTACTTC.

This chain connects TRBV4-1 to TRBJ1-1; 9 positions agree with TRBD1. The germline gives CDR1 MGHRA, CDR2 YSYEKL. The CDR3 extends over 17 amino acids. J was trimmed by 0 bases and V by 4 bases; bases with no gene match: 9. CDR3 protein: CASSPTGTGFLNTEAFF. CDR3 nucleotide sequence: TGCGCCAGCAGCCCTACCGGGACAGGGTTCTTGAACACTGAAGCTTTCTTT.

This rearrangement joins TRBV7-8 to TRBJ2-1; 9 bases are shared with TRBD2. This CDR3 comprises 13 residues. V dropped 7 bases and J dropped 8; count of bases not matched to a gene: 6. Germline V lookup: CDR1 SGHVS, CDR2 FQNEAQ. The CDR3 spells CASKGGGAHEQFF. The CDR3 nucleotides read TGTGCCAGCAAAGGCGGGGGGGCCCATGAGCAGTTCTTC. The entire variable domain, with the rest obtained from reference TRBV7-8 and TRBJ2-1, is as follows: GAGVSQSPRYKVAKRGQDVALRCDPISGHVSLFWYQQALGQGPEFLTYFQNEAQLDKSGLPSDRFFAERPEGSVSTLKIQRTQQEDSAVYLCASKGGGAHEQFFGPGTRLTVL.

This clonotype was recorded a few times. The genes are TRBV14 and TRBJ2-7; 8 bases line up with TRBD1. The CDR3 is 13 amino acids. From germline, CDR1 is SGHDN and CDR2 FVKESK. With 3 bases clipped from V and 6 bases from J, the junction kept 4 bases outside the gene matches. The CDR3: CASSHPGGVEQYF. DNA for the CDR3: TGTGCCAGCAGCCACCCAGGGGGCGTCGAGCAGTACTTC.

The rearrangement links TRBV4-1 to TRBJ2-7, with 11 bases aligning to TRBD1. Germline CDR1 and CDR2: MGHRA and YSYEKL. There are 15 residues in the CDR3. V trimming: 4 bases; J trimming: 4 bases; junction bases outside the gene matches: 6. CDR3 nucleotides: TGCGCCAGCAGCCTAAACGGACAGGGGGCATACGAGCAGTACTTC. This codes for CASSLNGQGAYEQYF.

The chain combines TRBV18 with TRBJ2-3, with D unresolved. CDR1 KGHSH and CDR2 LQKENI come from the germline V gene. V was clipped by 2 bases and J by 4 bases, with 7 bases between them. The CDR3 has 13 amino acids. As DNA, the CDR3 is TGTGCCAGCTCACCATATCAGGCAGATACGCAGTATTTT. The encoded protein is CASSPYQADTQYF.

The chain couples TRBV4-2 to TRBJ2-4; maybe TRBD2 (5 bases). The CDR3 totals 13 residues. The ends were cut back, 1 base at V and 8 bases at J, with 9 bases in the middle. Germline V gives CDR1 LGHNA, CDR2 YNFKEQ. DNA of the CDR3: TGTGCCAGCAGCCAAGTCGTGGGAGACATTCAGTACTTC. It yields the protein CASSQVVGDIQYF.

This clonotype has just a few counts. This chain uses TRBV5-1 with TRBJ2-7; D is possibly TRBD2 (6 bases). Germline loops: CDR1 SGHRS, CDR2 YFSETQ. The CDR3 runs to 15 residues. Trimming took 3 bases from V and 2 from J, leaving 15 bases between them. CDR3 in DNA: TGCGCCAGCAGCTCTTCCAGCGGAGGGCCCTACGAGCAGTACTTC. It yields the protein CASSSSSGGPYEQYF.

This clonotype appeared a few times. The J gene is TRBJ1-2, the V gene TRBV3-1; D gene uncertain. The V gene's germline CDR1 is LGHDT and CDR2 YNNKEL (reference sequence). The CDR3 spans 13 residues. V was cut by 6 bases and J by 6 bases, with 14 bases left in between. CDR3 loop: CASRYSENHGYTF. In nucleotides, the CDR3 is TGTGCCAGCAGGTACAGTGAGAACCATGGCTACACCTTC.

This clonotype appeared a few times. The V call is TRBV20-1, the J call TRBJ2-7; 10 positions match TRBD2. The trim removed 0 bases at V and 3 bases at J, leaving 8 bases unmatched. CDR3 length: 16 amino acids. CDR1 is DFQATT, CDR2 SNEGSKA, per germline (reference sequence). CDR3 loop: CSARDLLAGVRYEQYF. CDR3 DNA sequence: TGCAGTGCTAGAGATCTCCTAGCGGGGGTACGCTACGAGCAGTACTTC.

Only a few counts were recorded for this clonotype. This rearrangement joins TRBV6-2 or TRBV6-3 to TRBJ2-1, with 8 nucleotides matching TRBD2. The CDR3 is 17 residues long. V dropped 2 bases and J dropped 6; count of bases not matched to a gene: 12. CDR1 MNHEY and CDR2 SVGEGT come from the germline V gene. DNA for the CDR3: TGTGCCAGCAGTTACCTTTCCGGAGCGGGAGAGCGCAATGAGCAGTTCTTC. As protein: CASSYLSGAGERNEQFF.

This clonotype was seen a few times. The rearrangement uses TRBV12-3 or TRBV12-4 and TRBJ1-2; 7 bases align to TRBD1. The junction had 13 bases not matched to a gene; V was cut back by 6 bases and J by 3 bases. The CDR3 contains 16 residues. The chain's CDR3 is CASSPTSTGNHYGYTF. CDR3 bases: TGTGCCAGCAGCCCGACGTCGACAGGGAATCACTATGGCTACACCTTC.

J is TRBJ1-6 and V is TRBV3-1, with 7 positions matching TRBD1. Germline assignment: CDR1 LGHDT and CDR2 YNNKEL (reference sequence). V gave up 3 bases and J gave up 4 bases; unmatched junction bases: 0. The CDR3 runs to 14 residues. CDR3 residues: CASSQTGYNSPLHF. The CDR3 DNA is TGTGCCAGCAGCCAGACAGGGTATAATTCACCCCTCCACTTT.

This clonotype was recorded many times. The chain employs TRBV20-1 and TRBJ2-1; no firm D call. The germline CDR1 and CDR2 sequences are DFQATT and SNEGSKA (reference sequence). This CDR3 has 13 residues. The germline V and J ends were trimmed by 3 bases and 9 bases, with 15 bases remaining between them. CDR3 bases: TGCAGTGCTAGCCGGCCCCAGATCATTGAGCAGTTCTTC. It encodes CSASRPQIIEQFF.

This chain links TRBV7-6 with TRBJ2-1; no reliable D call. V was shortened by 4 bases and J by 7 bases, with 8 bases between the two germline ends. There are 12 residues in the CDR3. Germline loops: CDR1 SGHVS, CDR2 FNYEAQ. The CDR3 DNA follows: TGTGCCAGCAGCTCGGCGTCGAATGAGCAGTTCTTC. Translated, it gives CASSSASNEQFF.

The rearrangement uses TRBV10-3 and TRBJ2-1; D might be TRBD2 (5 bases). CDR1 and CDR2 (germline): ENHRY, SYGVKD. V was cut by 4 bases and J by 6 bases, with 13 bases left in between. The CDR3 is 14 residues long. The CDR3 here is CAISAVGKLNEQFF. CDR3 in DNA: TGTGCCATCAGTGCTGTCGGGAAACTCAATGAGCAGTTCTTC.

The V and J genes are TRBV5-1 and TRBJ2-1; TRBD2 might be the D (5 bases). The V gene's germline CDR1 is SGHRS and CDR2 YFSETQ. With 1 base removed from V and 4 bases from J, the gap between germline ends came to 9 bases. The CDR3 loop spans 14 amino acids. The CDR3 DNA sequence: TGCGCCAGCAGCTTGACCCTAGCATACAATGAGCAGTTCTTC. It codes for CASSLTLAYNEQFF.

There are a few counts of this clonotype. The V call is TRBV5-1, the J call TRBJ2-2; D might be TRBD2 (5 bases). This CDR3 is 14 amino acids long. V lost 0 bases to trimming and J lost 7 bases, with 10 bases between them. Germline CDR1 reads SGHRS; CDR2 reads YFSETQ. For the CDR3, the DNA is TGCGCCAGCAGCTTGGAACTAGTGGTCGGGGAGCTGTTTTTT. It encodes CASSLELVVGELFF.

Only a few counts were recorded for this clonotype. This chain joins TRBV9 and TRBJ2-2; D may be TRBD1 (6 bases). The V gene lost 3 bases and the J gene lost 2 bases, with 14 bases spanning the gap. Germline CDR1 reads SGDLS; CDR2 reads YYNGEE. The CDR3 is made up of 16 amino acids. This CDR3 is CASSEPRGSNTGELFF. The CDR3, as DNA: TGTGCCAGCAGCGAACCGAGGGGGAGTAACACCGGGGAGCTGTTTTTT.

This chain connects TRBV12-3 or TRBV12-4 to TRBJ2-7; a weak D match, TRBD1 (6 bases). CDR3 length: 14 amino acids. V dropped 6 bases and J dropped 3 bases, with 15 bases sitting between them. CDR3 nucleotide sequence: TGTGCCAGCAGGTCGGACAGAACCATCTACGAGCAGTACTTC. Protein product: CASRSDRTIYEQYF.

The V call is TRBV12-3 or TRBV12-4, the J call TRBJ1-5; unclear D gene. This CDR3 comprises 15 residues. V was pared by 4 bases and J by 6 bases, with 16 bases between. In DNA form, the CDR3 reads TGTGCCAGCAGTTCGTGGGCGACCCCTTTTCAGCCCCAGCATTTT. As protein: CASSSWATPFQPQHF.

This chain's CDR3 is CASSLKGPDQPQHF. Written as DNA, the CDR3 is TGTGCCAGCAGTTTAAAGGGCCCGGATCAGCCCCAGCATTTT. The gene calls are TRBV27 and TRBJ1-5; D gene unclear. Trimming pared 2 bases from V and 5 bases from J, leaving 10 bases between. This CDR3 spans 14 amino acids. Germline-derived CDR1 and CDR2 are MNHEY and SMNVEV (reference sequence).

This clonotype turned up a few times. V usage is TRBV7-9 and J usage is TRBJ2-7; D remains ambiguous. The germline CDR1 and CDR2 sequences are SEHNR and FQNEAQ (reference sequence). The CDR3 has 13 amino acids. V gave up 4 bases and J gave up 0 bases, with 7 bases separating them. The CDR3 region is CASSSRFSYEQYF. Written as DNA, the CDR3 is TGTGCCAGCAGCTCCCGTTTCTCCTACGAGCAGTACTTC.

This clonotype was counted a few times. The V gene is TRBV7-2, the J gene TRBJ2-5, with TRBD2 matching 9 bases. Germline V gene sequence: CDR1 SGHTA, CDR2 FQGNSA. This CDR3 contains 15 residues. With V trimmed by 5 bases and J by 4 bases, 8 bases remained unmatched. Written as DNA, the CDR3 is TGTGCCAGCAGCCTACTCGCGGGAGGGAGAGAGACCCAGTACTTC. Protein product: CASSLLAGGRETQYF.

Ten or more counts support this clonotype. The chain links TRBV7-2 to TRBJ2-7; 7 bases are shared with TRBD1. The CDR3 has 15 residues. CDR1 is SGHTA, CDR2 FQGNSA, per germline. V shed 2 bases and J 5 bases; nucleotides not matched to a gene: 9. Written as DNA, the CDR3 is TGTGCCAGCAGCTTACGACCGGGACAGCGGAACGAGCAGTACTTC. The encoded protein is CASSLRPGQRNEQYF.

The gene calls are TRBV27 and TRBJ2-7, with D possibly being TRBD1 (6 bases). CDR1 and CDR2 from the germline V gene are MNHEY and SMNVEV (reference sequence). This CDR3 is 13 amino acids long. Trimming stripped 4 bases from V and 5 bases from J, with 12 bases between. Here the CDR3 reads CASSSTGFDEQYF. The CDR3 coding sequence is TGTGCCAGCAGTTCCACAGGGTTCGACGAGCAGTACTTC.

Only a few counts were recorded for this clonotype. V gene TRBV6-2 or TRBV6-3 combines with J gene TRBJ2-7; a possible D gene is TRBD2 (5 bases). The germline CDR1 and CDR2 sequences are MNHEY and SVGEGT. Trimming shortened V by 7 bases and J by 4 bases, and 11 bases separated the two germline ends. The length of the CDR3 is 12 residues. CDR3 loop: CASKQRWYEQYF. The DNA of the CDR3 is TGTGCCAGCAAACAGCGGTGGTACGAGCAGTACTTC.